The 3 T cell receptor beta chains below come from one sample, sequenced in a study of shared clonotypes between healthy human individuals. Profiling relied on immunoSEQ multiplex PCR, and the TCRdb table lists in-frame clones only, not all of them. The repertoire holds approximately 2,300,000 clones, with around 93% as singletons. The specimen sequenced was naive CD4+ T cells from PBMCs. The subset here: CD45RA+ positively selected. Receptors originate from a man aged 18 to 29 in good health. Some clones in this sample may be carry-over from other donors' samples.

The J gene is TRBJ1-1, the V gene TRBV27, with D uncertain. V lost 4 bases to trimming and J lost 3 bases, with 12 bases between them. The CDR3 has 14 residues. CDR1 is MNHEY, CDR2 SMNVEV, per germline (reference sequence). CDR3 bases: TGTGCCAGCAGTTCACCAGCGTTCTACACTGAAGCTTTCTTT. As protein: CASSSPAFYTEAFF.

The chain couples TRBV19 to TRBJ1-1; D ambiguous. V lost 1 base, J lost 0 bases, and 12 bases lay in between. This CDR3 is 16 amino acids long. In germline, CDR1 is LNHDA, CDR2 SQIVND (reference sequence). The CDR3 loop reads CASSIGATLVNTEAFF. For the CDR3, the DNA is TGTGCCAGTAGTATAGGGGCCACGCTTGTGAACACTGAAGCTTTCTTT. The variable domain in full, with the rest retrieved from reference TRBV19 and TRBJ1-1, is DGGITQSPKYLFRKEGQNVTLSCEQNLNHDAMYWYRQDPGQGLRLIYYSQIVNDFQKGDIAEGYSVSREKKESFPLTVTSAQKNPTAFYLCASSIGATLVNTEAFFGQGTRLTVV.

V gene TRBV5-1 combines with J gene TRBJ2-1; D may be TRBD2 (6 bases). This CDR3 is 16 amino acids long. V was clipped by 2 bases and J by 10 bases, with 22 bases between them. Germline CDR1 SGHRS, CDR2 YFSETQ. This CDR3 reads CASSLTHRDSGREQFF. CDR3 DNA: TGCGCCAGCAGCTTAACACACCGGGACTCCGGGCGGGAGCAGTTCTTC. Full variable domain (rest looked up from reference TRBV5-1 and TRBJ2-1): KAGVTQTPRYLIKTRGQQVTLSCSPISGHRSVSWYQQTPGQGLQFLFEYFSETQRNKGNFPGRFSGRQFSNSRSEMNVSTLELGDSALYLCASSLTHRDSGREQFFGPGTRLTVL.